The 20 T cell receptor beta chains presented below share a single source sample, sequenced in a study of T-cell memory formation after mild COVID-19. TCRdb used MiXCR to reprocess the 5' RACE reads, holding one entry per CDR3 protein. The data contain fewer than 350,000 distinct CDR3 sequences, approximately 7.6% of them singletons. Specimen: PBMCs or a T cell subset sorted from them (not recorded which). These receptors came from a man between 18 and 29 years old who had mild COVID-19 (a few samples of this study predate the infection). Cell type and time point are not known.

The chain combines TRBV4-2 with TRBJ2-7; possible D gene TRBD2, 6 bases. The V end was cut by 4 bases, the J end by 4 bases, with 17 bases between. The CDR3 consists of 15 residues. The germline V gene has CDR1 LGHNA and CDR2 YNFKEQ. The CDR3 sequence is CASSRETGTPYEQYF. CDR3 bases: TGTGCCAGCAGCCGAGAAACCGGGACTCCGTACGAGCAGTACTTC.

V and J are TRBV7-9 and TRBJ2-5; D perhaps matches TRBD1 (5 bases). Germline loops: CDR1 SEHNR, CDR2 FQNEAQ (reference sequence). The CDR3 consists of 13 residues. V was trimmed by 5 bases and J by 2 bases, leaving 9 bases between them. The CDR3 nucleotides read TGTGCCAGCAGCGCCGGACATCAAGAGACCCAGTACTTC. Translating gives CASSAGHQETQYF.

The J gene is TRBJ2-1, the V gene TRBV12-3 or TRBV12-4; 7 bases match TRBD1. The CDR3 runs to 14 residues. V was clipped by 8 bases and J by 4 bases; unmatched bases: 8. The CDR3 DNA reads TGTGCCAGCCACCGGGACAGCCCGTACAATGAGCAGTTCTTC. Translated, it gives CASHRDSPYNEQFF.

This chain connects TRBV29-1 to TRBJ1-2, with a weak D call TRBD1 (6 bases). Germline loops: CDR1 SQVTM, CDR2 ANQGSEA. This CDR3 is 13 amino acids long. V dropped 5 bases and J dropped 6 bases, with 16 bases sitting between them. The CDR3 is CSVKRGSGDGYTF. The CDR3 DNA follows: TGCAGCGTTAAGAGGGGATCAGGGGATGGCTACACCTTC.

The sample holds many counts of this clonotype. The chain joins TRBV7-9 to TRBJ1-1; TRBD1 agrees at 7 bases. Germline-derived CDR1 and CDR2 are SEHNR and FQNEAQ (reference sequence). This CDR3 has 12 amino acids. The trim removed 5 bases at V and 8 bases at J, leaving 5 bases unmatched. CDR3 amino acids: CASSMRQGEAFF. The CDR3 DNA reads TGTGCCAGCAGCATGAGACAGGGAGAAGCTTTCTTT.

This clonotype showed up just a few times. This rearrangement joins TRBV19 to TRBJ2-2, with D perhaps being TRBD1 or TRBD2 (5 bases each). V gave up 7 bases and J gave up 1 base, with 16 bases separating them. The CDR3 is 16 amino acids. Germline V CDR1 and CDR2: LNHDA, SQIVND (reference sequence). In DNA form, the CDR3 reads TGTGCCAGTACCCCGAGGGGCAGGGTGAACACCGGGGAGCTGTTTTTT. Protein product: CASTPRGRVNTGELFF.

In its sample, this clonotype was seen a few times. CDR3 protein: CASSDNSNQPQHF. The CDR3 bases are TGTGCCAGCAGTGACAACAGCAATCAGCCCCAGCATTTT. The V and J genes are TRBV6-1 and TRBJ1-5; no firm D call. Trimming removed 3 bases at V and 1 base at J, with 4 bases between. CDR1 MNHNS and CDR2 SASEGT come from the germline V gene. This CDR3 has 13 residues.

This clonotype was counted ten times or more. The chain couples TRBV3-1 to TRBJ2-3; 12 nucleotides line up with TRBD2. Looked up from germline, CDR1 is LGHDT and CDR2 is YNNKEL (reference sequence). This CDR3 spans 18 amino acids. V lost 0 bases and J lost 2; bases outside the gene matches: 6. CDR3 coding DNA: TGTGCCAGCAGCCAAGATCTAGCGGGGGGGCCAATCACAGATACGCAGTATTTT. It yields the protein CASSQDLAGGPITDTQYF.

In this sample, this clonotype turned up many times. The chain employs TRBV3-1 and TRBJ1-4, with D perhaps TRBD1 (5 bases). CDR3 length: 14 residues. Germline V lookup: CDR1 LGHDT, CDR2 YNNKEL (reference sequence). V was shortened by 6 bases and J by 1 base, with 9 bases between the two germline ends. The CDR3, as DNA: TGTGCCAGCAGTCCAGGGAGAACTAATGAAAAACTGTTTTTT. Amino acid sequence: CASSPGRTNEKLFF.

This clonotype was observed at least ten times. CDR3 in amino acids: CASSQGYSNQPQHF. CDR3 in DNA: TGTGCCAGCAGCCAGGGGTATAGCAATCAGCCCCAGCATTTT. The rearrangement uses TRBV3-1 and TRBJ1-5, with D uncertain. The CDR3 is 14 residues long. Looked up from germline, CDR1 is LGHDT and CDR2 is YNNKEL (reference sequence). Trimming took 3 bases from V and 0 from J, leaving 6 bases between them.

This clonotype was observed a few times. The V and J genes are TRBV25-1 and TRBJ1-1, with TRBD1 matching over 9 bases. There are 18 residues in the CDR3. Trimming cost V 3 bases and J 0 bases; bases outside gene matches: 11. The V gene's germline CDR1 is MGHDK and CDR2 SYGVNS. CDR3 region: CASSDRGQGHGMNTEAFF. In nucleotides, the CDR3 is TGTGCCAGCAGTGATAGGGGACAGGGCCACGGGATGAACACTGAAGCTTTCTTT.

This clonotype was seen at least ten times. The chain employs TRBV7-9 and TRBJ2-1; 8 nucleotides line up with TRBD2. The V gene end was trimmed by 5 bases and the J gene end by 2 bases; junction bases not matched to a gene: 8. Per germline, CDR1 SEHNR and CDR2 FQNEAQ (reference sequence). This CDR3 region has 16 residues. The CDR3 region is CASSPTRGGTYNEQFF. The CDR3, as DNA: TGTGCCAGCAGCCCTACTCGCGGGGGGACCTACAATGAGCAGTTCTTC.

This clonotype was picked up many times. The V and J genes are TRBV7-8 and TRBJ1-1; no definite D call. The germline V gene encodes CDR1 SGHVS and CDR2 FQNEAQ. Trimming cost V 1 base and J 5 bases, with 11 bases left between them. The CDR3 sequence is 14 residues long. Here the CDR3 reads CASSLGSGSTEAFF. The CDR3 region has the DNA TGTGCCAGCAGCTTAGGATCCGGGAGTACTGAAGCTTTCTTT.

This clonotype was recorded a few times. The chain recombines TRBV5-1 with TRBJ1-2; D gene unclear. This CDR3 is built from 16 residues. Deletions cut 0 bases from V and 8 bases from J, with 20 bases between. CDR1 is SGHRS and CDR2 is YFSETQ in the germline V gene. CDR3 nucleotides: TGCGCCAGCAGCTTGGACACCTACGGGGAGTCTGGGGGCTACACCTTC. Its translation is CASSLDTYGESGGYTF.

This clonotype showed up just a few times. The genes are TRBV14 and TRBJ2-3; TRBD2 is a possible D gene (6 bases). Trimming left V 1 base short and J 1 base short, with 15 bases between. The length of the CDR3 is 17 residues. Germline loops: CDR1 SGHDN, CDR2 FVKESK. CDR3 loop: CASSQASRGWGTDTQYF. CDR3 DNA sequence: TGTGCCAGCAGCCAAGCGTCGCGGGGTTGGGGCACAGATACGCAGTATTTT. Complete variable domain (other parts from reference TRBV14 and TRBJ2-3): EAGVTQFPSHSVIEKGQTVTLRCDPISGHDNLYWYRRVMGKEIKFLLHFVKESKQDESGMPNNRFLAERTGGTYSTLKVQPAELEDSGVYFCASSQASRGWGTDTQYFGPGTRLTVL.

This clonotype was observed many times. The chain employs TRBV12-3 or TRBV12-4 and TRBJ2-1; D is possibly TRBD1 (5 bases). Deletions cut 7 bases from V and 6 bases from J, with 22 bases between. The CDR3 covers 16 residues. CDR3 sequence reads: CASTRGAGRIANEQFF. The DNA of the CDR3 is TGTGCCAGCACTAGGGGTGCAGGCCGGATCGCCAATGAGCAGTTCTTC.

V usage is TRBV7-9 and J usage is TRBJ2-1, with D perhaps TRBD2 (5 bases). The length of the CDR3 is 16 residues. Trimming stripped 1 base from V and 1 base from J, with 11 bases between. Germline V gene data show CDR1 as SEHNR and CDR2 as FQNEAQ (reference sequence). CDR3: CASSLEGEPSYNEQFF. The CDR3 bases are TGTGCCAGCAGCTTAGAGGGAGAGCCATCCTACAATGAGCAGTTCTTC. Complete variable domain (other parts from reference TRBV7-9 and TRBJ2-1): DTGVSQNPRHKITKRGQNVTFRCDPISEHNRLYWYRQTLGQGPEFLTYFQNEAQLEKSRLLSDRFSAERPKGSFSTLEIQRTEQGDSAMYLCASSLEGEPSYNEQFFGPGTRLTVL.

The chain is built from TRBV2 and TRBJ2-7, with TRBD2 matching over 10 bases. V trimming: 4 bases; J trimming: 5 bases; junction bases outside the gene matches: 8. CDR1 is SNHLY, CDR2 FYNNEI, per germline. CDR3 length: 15 amino acids. In DNA, the CDR3 is TGTGCCAGCAGTGCCCGGACTAGCGGAGGGCACGAGCAGTACTTC. Its translation is CASSARTSGGHEQYF.

The chain joins TRBV7-6 to TRBJ2-7; D may be TRBD2 (5 bases). Germline V lookup: CDR1 SGHVS, CDR2 FNYEAQ. The length of the CDR3 is 13 residues. The V and J ends lost 5 bases and 7 bases respectively, with 15 bases between them. The CDR3 reads CASSPDLGGEQYV. DNA of the CDR3: TGTGCCAGCAGCCCGGACTTAGGCGGGGAGCAGTACGTC.

This clonotype was recorded a few times. The chain joins TRBV7-2 to TRBJ2-5; 8 nucleotides align to TRBD2. Germline-derived CDR1 and CDR2 are SGHTA and FQGNSA. V was pared by 1 base and J by 4 bases, with 8 bases of the junction left unmatched. This CDR3 region has 16 residues. The CDR3 region has the DNA TGTGCCAGCAGCTTAGGTGGTAGCGGGGTGGGAGAGACCCAGTACTTC. The encoded protein is CASSLGGSGVGETQYF. The variable domain in full, completed from reference TRBV7-2 and TRBJ2-5, reads GAGVSQSPSNKVTEKGKDVELRCDPISGHTALYWYRQSLGQGLEFLIYFQGNSAPDKSGLPSDRFSAERTGGSVSTLTIQRTQQEDSAVYLCASSLGGSGVGETQYFGPGTRLLVL.